The rows below give T cell receptor beta chains drawn from one sample of a study of technical replicates of blood from several donors. Produced via immunoSEQ multiplex PCR; TCRdb's table is partial and in-frame only. In the table there are about 59,000 clones, 97% of which are singletons. Sequenced: T cells isolated from PBMCs. Every receptor here comes from a human donor in good health. The CDR3 runs from the conserved cysteine through the conserved F or W. The order of the fields is D gene, V gene, J gene, clone size, CDR3 protein, CDR3 DNA. D genes are given only for firm matches. Size values are once, few and many counts, or a class for expanded clones, and some rows have none.

D gene: TRBD2
V gene: TRBV7-9
J gene: TRBJ2-7
clone size: NA
CDR3 protein: CASSPRGSGTSGSAEQYF
CDR3 DNA: TGTGCCAGCAGCCCGCGGGGATCAGGGACTAGCGGATCGGCCGAGCAGTACTTC

D gene: NA
V gene: TRBV12-5
J gene: TRBJ1-5
clone size: NA
CDR3 protein: CASGPEIYQPQHF
CDR3 DNA: TGTGCTAGTGGCCCCGAGATTTATCAGCCCCAGCATTTT

D gene: TRBD2
V gene: TRBV6-1
J gene: TRBJ2-2
clone size: once
CDR3 protein: CASWDYKIQAGELFF
CDR3 DNA: TGTGCCAGCTGGGACTACAAAATTCAAGCCGGGGAGCTGTTTTTT

D gene: TRBD1
V gene: TRBV30
J gene: TRBJ1-1
clone size: NA
CDR3 protein: CAWTGSDRKAFF
CDR3 DNA: TGTGCCTGGACCGGTTCGGACAGGAAAGCTTTCTTT

D gene: NA
V gene: TRBV5-6
J gene: TRBJ2-1
clone size: once
CDR3 protein: CASSGGTLSNEQFF
CDR3 DNA: TGTGCCAGCAGCGGCGGGACTCTCTCCAATGAGCAGTTCTTC

D gene: NA
V gene: TRBV7-3
J gene: TRBJ1-6
clone size: once
CDR3 protein: CASSSEQGSPLHF
CDR3 DNA: TGTGCCAGCAGCTCGGAGCAGGGTTCACCCCTCCACTTT

D gene: NA
V gene: TRBV7-9
J gene: TRBJ2-1
clone size: NA
CDR3 protein: CASSPKPNYRLVRTFF
CDR3 DNA: TGTGCCAGCAGCCCTAAACCCAACTACAGACTAGTAAGGACGTTCTTC

D gene: TRBD2
V gene: TRBV27
J gene: TRBJ2-7
clone size: NA
CDR3 protein: CASSPGVGREGYEQYF
CDR3 DNA: TGTGCCAGCAGCCCCGGGGTCGGGCGGGAGGGCTACGAGCAGTACTTC

D gene: NA
V gene: TRBV11-2
J gene: TRBJ2-5
clone size: NA
CDR3 protein: CASSSGGETQYF
CDR3 DNA: TGTGCCAGCAGCTCAGGTGGGGAGACCCAGTACTTC

D gene: TRBD2
V gene: TRBV7-9
J gene: TRBJ2-3
clone size: NA
CDR3 protein: CASTLGSSGSADTQYF
CDR3 DNA: TGTGCCAGCACCCTGGGGAGTAGCGGGAGTGCAGATACGCAGTATTTT

D gene: TRBD1
V gene: TRBV7-9
J gene: TRBJ1-2
clone size: NA
CDR3 protein: CASSPRGQYGYTF
CDR3 DNA: TGTGCCAGCAGCCCTAGGGGACAGTATGGCTACACCTTC

D gene: NA
V gene: TRBV11-2
J gene: TRBJ2-7
clone size: NA
CDR3 protein: CASSPRDYSYEQYF
CDR3 DNA: TGTGCCAGCAGCCCCCGAGACTATTCCTACGAGCAGTACTTC

D gene: TRBD1
V gene: TRBV5-1
J gene: TRBJ2-1
clone size: NA
CDR3 protein: CASTGQGDEQFF
CDR3 DNA: TGCGCCAGCACCGGACAGGGGGACGAGCAGTTCTTC

D gene: NA
V gene: TRBV7-6
J gene: TRBJ1-4
clone size: once
CDR3 protein: CASSLTPDEAGRRGEKLFF
CDR3 DNA: TGTGCCAGCAGCTTGACACCCGATGAGGCAGGGAGGAGAGGTGAAAAACTGTTTTTT

D gene: TRBD1
V gene: TRBV4-2
J gene: TRBJ1-1
clone size: NA
CDR3 protein: CASSRGTANTEAFF
CDR3 DNA: TGTGCCAGCAGCCGTGGGACAGCGAACACTGAAGCTTTCTTT

D gene: TRBD2
V gene: TRBV5-1
J gene: TRBJ2-2
clone size: NA
CDR3 protein: CASSLAYSAGGPSNTGELFF
CDR3 DNA: TGCGCCAGCAGCTTGGCCTACTCCGCGGGGGGCCCTTCGAACACCGGGGAGCTGTTTTTT

D gene: TRBD1
V gene: TRBV9
J gene: TRBJ2-7
clone size: NA
CDR3 protein: CASSVAGTGSGEQYF
CDR3 DNA: TGTGCCAGCAGCGTAGCCGGGACAGGGAGCGGCGAGCAGTACTTC

D gene: TRBD1
V gene: TRBV5-6
J gene: TRBJ2-5
clone size: NA
CDR3 protein: CASSWDRQETQYF
CDR3 DNA: TGTGCCAGCAGCTGGGACAGGCAAGAGACCCAGTACTTC

D gene: NA
V gene: TRBV4-1
J gene: TRBJ1-2
clone size: NA
CDR3 protein: CASSHPPAGRGRNGYTF
CDR3 DNA: TGCGCCAGCAGCCACCCTCCGGCGGGCAGGGGACGGAATGGCTACACCTTC

D gene: TRBD2
V gene: TRBV18
J gene: TRBJ2-3
clone size: NA
CDR3 protein: CASSPPRGSPDRDTQYF
CDR3 DNA: TGTGCCAGCTCACCACCGCGCGGGAGTCCCGATCGAGATACGCAGTATTTT